The sequence of this T cell receptor beta chain was determined in a study of radiation and T cells in renal cell carcinoma (dated by TCRdb to the early 2020s). A note on the overall study: The samples were drawn from a clinical trial, where primary renal cell carcinomas were treated with 15 Gy of stereotactic body radiation therapy and then removed by nephrectomy 4 weeks afterward. A total of roughly 53 samples underwent TCR beta sequencing, made up of 26 tumors and roughly 27 peripheral blood samples. A total of over 4 million unique CDR3 nucleotide sequences, encoding 2.5 million to 3 million unique CDR3 amino acid sequences, were found across all 50 or so samples.

Summary of the overall study and its limitations: Blood repertoire dynamics were not followed beyond 4 weeks after treatment. Because pretreatment tumor biopsies were not available, the baseline intratumoral presence of clonotypes could not be determined. In blood, the top tumor clonotypes increased from baseline to 2 weeks after radiation and then shrank by 4 weeks, which suggests a temporary expansion of tumor-resident clones. With a single-armed trial design, the study had no way to address how radiation dose or scheduling affects the TCR repertoire.

The sample's time point, from its label and the paper: baseline pretreatment blood. This sample's treatment or condition label indicates: 15 Gy SBRT to primary tumor, nephrectomy 4 weeks later. To follow tumor-enriched clonotypes, peripheral blood was collected serially from radiation-treated patients at baseline and again at 2 weeks and 4 weeks after SBRT. Renal cell carcinoma with clear cell pathology was present in all patients. The QIAamp DNA Blood Mini Kit (Qiagen) was used to prepare genomic DNA for TCR sequencing. Samples were included in the analyses only if all quality control checks were passed. The immunoSEQ kit was used, according to the manufacturer's recommendations, to generate TCR beta libraries from genomic DNA. To prepare the libraries, a first multiplex PCR with proprietary primers was run, followed by a second PCR that added unique barcodes, and a bead cleanup was done after each round. A positive control reaction and a negative control reaction, both provided in the kit, were run with every batch of samples. The final libraries underwent checking on an Agilent 4200 TapeStation D1000 ScreenTape, volumetric pooling, and quantification by qPCR. Sequencing was performed on an Illumina NextSeq500 using a MidOutput 150-cycle cartridge, with 156 Read1 cycles, 15 Index1 cycles, and the kit custom primers. The pooled library was loaded at roughly 1 pM with an approximately 21% PhiX control spike-in. The source study handled its data this way. The vendor-processed data were analyzed in R, and a clonotype was defined as all T cells that share the same CDR3 nucleotide sequence. For clone abundance analyses, frequencies were normalized to the 10,000 most abundant clones per sample. Public T cell clones, which averaged fewer than five per sample, were removed prior to analysis. A difference in abundance of at least 32-fold between compartments was used to define tumor-enriched and baseline blood-enriched clonotypes. A beta-binomial differential abundance model was used to identify clonotypes that expanded or contracted between blood time points. The Baroni-Urbani and Buser coefficient was used to measure tumor-blood repertoire similarity, and groups were compared with two-tailed Wilcoxon tests in R. TCRdb limited this immuneACCESS table to in-frame rearrangements with V and J called. A share of clones is missing; checked studies link under half to unresolved V genes, and the rest is unexplained. That table is the source of V, J and clone size, and D and trimming were worked out from the DNA. The sample contains about 150,000 clones, about 88% of them found a single time. The ten most abundant clones make up about 4.3% of the sample.

Remarks on this clone: Its recognized antigen is unknown. The sample holds no much larger clone one base away, and base qualities are not on file.

V trim: 5 bases; J trim: 6 bases; unmatched bases: 11. The CDR3 measures 17 amino acids from cysteine to phenylalanine. Only the CDR3 DNA stays, 51 bases, in frame from base 1. Per the germline V gene (reference sequence), SEHNR is the CDR1 and FQNEAQ is the CDR2. The chain employs TRBV7-9 and TRBJ1-5, with 12 junctional bases fitting TRBD1. The sample consisted of blood, taken from a patient whose treatment included radiotherapy and nephrectomy. The receptor was isolated from a woman between 70 and 85 years old with renal cell carcinoma. The bases read TGTGCCAGCAGCGAGGGACAGGGGGCGCGAGGTGGTCAGCCCCAGCATTTT. The resulting protein is CASSEGQGARGGQPQHF.